The clone carrying this T cell receptor beta chain is a singleton in its sample. Method: immunoSEQ multiplex PCR; TCRdb's copy keeps in-frame clones and lacks some. Seen here are 50,000 or so clones, around 90% observed once, and the top ten hold roughly 14%. The sample originates from a study of blood T cell repertoires in COVID-19. The V gene end was trimmed by 3 bases and the J gene end by 3 bases; junction bases not matched to a gene: 4. Germline CDR1 reads SEHNR; CDR2 reads FQNEAQ (reference sequence). This CDR3 is 14 amino acids long. What was sequenced was peripheral blood. The J gene is TRBJ1-2, the V gene TRBV7-9, with 7 bases fitting TRBD1. The TCR originated in a human donor with active COVID-19. The donor label of this sample is uncertain. In nucleotides, the CDR3 is TGTGCCAGCAGCTTGACAGGGCCCTACTATGGCTACACCTTC. Translated, it gives CASSLTGPYYGYTF.